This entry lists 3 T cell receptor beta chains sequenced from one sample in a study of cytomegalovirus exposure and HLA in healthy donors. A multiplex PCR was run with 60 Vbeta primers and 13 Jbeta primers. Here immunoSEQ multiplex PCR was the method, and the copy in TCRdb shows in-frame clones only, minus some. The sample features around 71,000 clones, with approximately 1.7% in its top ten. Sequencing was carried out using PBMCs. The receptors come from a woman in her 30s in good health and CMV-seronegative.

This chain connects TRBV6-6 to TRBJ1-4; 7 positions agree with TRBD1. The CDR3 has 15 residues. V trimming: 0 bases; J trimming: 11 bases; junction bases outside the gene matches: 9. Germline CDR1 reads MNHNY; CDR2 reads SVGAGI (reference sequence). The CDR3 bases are TGTGCCAGCAGTTACTCGACGGCAGTCAGGGGGAAACTGTTTTTT. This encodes CASSYSTAVRGKLFF.

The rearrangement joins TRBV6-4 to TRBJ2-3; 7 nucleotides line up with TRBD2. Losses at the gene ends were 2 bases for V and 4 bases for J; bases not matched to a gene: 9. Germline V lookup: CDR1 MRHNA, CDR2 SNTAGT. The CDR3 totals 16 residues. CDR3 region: CASSDAPGGGSDTQYF. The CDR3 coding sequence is TGTGCCAGCAGTGACGCACCTGGGGGGGGGTCAGATACGCAGTATTTT.

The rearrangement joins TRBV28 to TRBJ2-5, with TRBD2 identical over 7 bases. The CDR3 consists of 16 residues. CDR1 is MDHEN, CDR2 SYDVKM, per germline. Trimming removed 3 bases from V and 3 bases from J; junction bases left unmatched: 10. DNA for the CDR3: TGTGCCAGCAGTTTGATCGGTCGGGGGAGGGAAGAGACCCAGTACTTC. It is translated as CASSLIGRGREETQYF.